This passage covers 7 T cell receptor beta chains from one sample sequenced in a study of control samples from healthy donors and cancer patients. Clones were read by immunoSEQ multiplex PCR, and TCRdb kept only the in-frame ones, dropping some. The sample lists about 84,000 clones, 75% to 85% occurring once. The specimen sequenced was PBMCs. The receptors here all came from a man aged 60 to 75 with head and neck cancer.

V gene TRBV19 combines with J gene TRBJ1-2; D not certain. Germline CDR1 reads LNHDA; CDR2 reads SQIVND (reference sequence). The CDR3 spans 14 residues. The V end lost 2 bases, the J end lost 4 bases, and 11 bases lay between the germline ends. CDR3 DNA sequence: TGTGCCAGTAGTATAAGGTCAGACCTCTATGGCTACACCTTC. Its protein is CASSIRSDLYGYTF.

CDR3 sequence: CASRTVTGGLNGYTF. CDR3 bases: TGTGCCAGCAGGACGGTGACAGGGGGGTTGAATGGCTACACCTTC. The chain recombines TRBV6-6 with TRBJ1-2; 9 nucleotides agree with TRBD1. With V trimmed by 6 bases and J by 6 bases, 11 bases remained unmatched. The germline V gene has CDR1 MNHNY and CDR2 SVGAGI (reference sequence). The CDR3 runs to 15 residues.

The chain couples TRBV5-4 to TRBJ2-5; perhaps TRBD1 as D (6 bases). Trimming removed 5 bases at V and 4 bases at J, with 18 bases between. Per germline, CDR1 SGHNT and CDR2 YYREEE (reference sequence). There are 15 residues in the CDR3. CDR3 DNA sequence: TGTGCCAGCAGTCCCGGCCTGACAGGAGGAGAGACCCAGTACTTC. Amino acid sequence: CASSPGLTGGETQYF.

This sequence joins TRBV5-1 and TRBJ2-6; 7 nucleotides line up with TRBD1. After removal of 4 bases from V and 5 bases from J, the junction contained 12 bases not matched to a gene. The CDR3 is 17 residues long. CDR1 is SGHRS, CDR2 YFSETQ, per germline. This CDR3 reads CASSPGTDMLWANVLTF. The CDR3 nucleotides are TGCGCCAGCAGCCCCGGGACAGACATGCTCTGGGCCAACGTCCTGACTTTC.

The chain joins TRBV5-1 to TRBJ1-1; TRBD1 agrees at 8 bases. Per the germline V gene, CDR1 is SGHRS and CDR2 is YFSETQ. The CDR3 covers 14 residues. Trimming cost V 4 bases and J 4 bases; bases outside gene matches: 6. CDR3 residues: CASSTNTGGTEAFF. CDR3 DNA: TGCGCCAGCAGCACGAACACAGGGGGCACTGAAGCTTTCTTT.

The chain combines TRBV27 with TRBJ1-6; weak D call: TRBD1 (5 bases). Germline CDR1 and CDR2: MNHEY and SMNVEV (reference sequence). V was trimmed by 5 bases and J by 0 bases, leaving 11 bases between them. The CDR3 covers 16 residues. The CDR3 is CASSPRGSSYNSPLHF. The CDR3 DNA reads as TGTGCCAGCAGTCCGCGGGGGAGCTCCTATAATTCACCCCTCCACTTT.

CDR3 loop: CSASDPGTSGYEQYF. For the CDR3, the DNA is TGCAGTGCTAGTGACCCCGGGACTAGCGGGTACGAGCAGTACTTC. This chain uses TRBV20-1 with TRBJ2-7; the match to TRBD2 covers 12 bases. The J segment lost 4 bases and the V segment lost 3 bases, leaving 7 bases of the junction unmatched. The CDR3 loop spans 15 amino acids. The germline gives CDR1 DFQATT, CDR2 SNEGSKA (reference sequence).